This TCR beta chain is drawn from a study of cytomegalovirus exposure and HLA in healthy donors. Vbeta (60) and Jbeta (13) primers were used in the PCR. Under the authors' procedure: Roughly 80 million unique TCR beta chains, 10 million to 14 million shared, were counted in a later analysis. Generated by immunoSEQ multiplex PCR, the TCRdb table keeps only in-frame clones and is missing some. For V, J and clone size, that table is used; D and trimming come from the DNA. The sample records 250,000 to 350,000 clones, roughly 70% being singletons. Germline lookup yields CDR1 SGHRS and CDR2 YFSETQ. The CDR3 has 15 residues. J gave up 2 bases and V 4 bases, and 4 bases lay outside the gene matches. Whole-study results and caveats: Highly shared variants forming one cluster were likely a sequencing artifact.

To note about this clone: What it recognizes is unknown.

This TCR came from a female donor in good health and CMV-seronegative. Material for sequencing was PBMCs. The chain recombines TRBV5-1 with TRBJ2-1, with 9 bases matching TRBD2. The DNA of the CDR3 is TGCGCCAGCAGCCCCGGACTAGCGACCTACAATGAGCAGTTCTTC. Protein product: CASSPGLATYNEQFF.